This is a list of T cell receptor beta chains from one sample in a study of cytomegalovirus exposure and HLA in healthy donors. TCRdb keeps only in-frame clones here, not all; method: immunoSEQ multiplex PCR. The sample carries hundreds of thousands of clones, over 80% recorded once. The sample consisted of PBMCs. All receptors come from a woman in her 30s in good health and CMV-seropositive. The conserved cysteine and the conserved F or W are not part of the CDR3 here. A clone size is listed for some rows: how often the clone was seen (once, few, many), or a class if it is expanded.

cdr3_length j_call v_call clone_size cdr3_aa
12 TRBJ2-5 TRBV5-4 . TSSQQGAQETQY
9 TRBJ2-7 TRBV11-2 . ASSEVNEQY
11 TRBJ2-2 TRBV7-3 . ASGIKNTGELF
14 TRBJ1-1 TRBV27 . ASSPRPTGAQVGAF
15 TRBJ2-7 TRBV4-1 . ASSQREASGTSYEQY
13 TRBJ1-4 TRBV9 few ASSARSGEGEKLF
13 TRBJ1-2 TRBV5-1 . ASSPGTGANYGYT
12 TRBJ2-3 TRBV25-1 . ASSSGTVADTQY
11 TRBJ2-2 TRBV2 . ASSGGNTGELF
11 TRBJ1-1 TRBV18 . ASSLSGQLKAF
11 TRBJ2-1 TRBV4-3 . ASSQAEGNEQF
12 TRBJ2-7 TRBV29-1 many SVRKQTGAHEQY
11 TRBJ2-7 TRBV9 . ASSVGGLGEQY
11 TRBJ1-2 TRBV7-9 . ASSNTGDYGYT
12 TRBJ2-1 TRBV7-6 . ASSSMTGVNEQF
14 TRBJ1-2 TRBV18 . ASSPPQRTGVYGYT
13 TRBJ2-1 TRBV28 . ASSFRDRDYNEQF
10 TRBJ1-2 TRBV30 many AWSTSSGGYT
17 TRBJ2-1 TRBV7-9 . ASSLALIAGVGSYNEQF
12 TRBJ2-1 TRBV2 . ARTRESSYNEQF
12 TRBJ1-1 TRBV30 . AWRGPGQAPEAF
13 TRBJ1-1 TRBV5-6 . ASSEEQGYGTEAF
9 TRBJ2-7 TRBV7-2 . ASSWGYEQY
10 TRBJ1-2 TRBV9 . ASRSTGGGYT
12 TRBJ1-1 TRBV14 . ASSLRGWDTEAF
14 TRBJ2-5 TRBV5-1 once ASIGTGTFRKETQY